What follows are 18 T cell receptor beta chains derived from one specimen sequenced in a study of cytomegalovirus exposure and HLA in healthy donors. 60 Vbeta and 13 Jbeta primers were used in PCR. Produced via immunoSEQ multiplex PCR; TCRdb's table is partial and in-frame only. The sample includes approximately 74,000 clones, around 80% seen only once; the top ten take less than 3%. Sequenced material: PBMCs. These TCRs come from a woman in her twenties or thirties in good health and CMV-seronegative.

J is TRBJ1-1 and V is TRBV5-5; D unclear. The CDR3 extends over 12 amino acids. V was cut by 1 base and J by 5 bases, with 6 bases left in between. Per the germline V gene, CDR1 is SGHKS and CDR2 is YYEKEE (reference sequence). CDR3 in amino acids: CASSLIITEAFF. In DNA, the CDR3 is TGTGCCAGCAGCTTGATTATAACTGAAGCTTTCTTT.

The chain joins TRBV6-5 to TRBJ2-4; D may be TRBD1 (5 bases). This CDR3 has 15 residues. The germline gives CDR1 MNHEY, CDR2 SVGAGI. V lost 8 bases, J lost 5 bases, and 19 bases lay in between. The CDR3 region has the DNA TGTGCCAGCTCGACTCATCAGGGTTTGGAAAACATTCAGTACTTC. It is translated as CASSTHQGLENIQYF.

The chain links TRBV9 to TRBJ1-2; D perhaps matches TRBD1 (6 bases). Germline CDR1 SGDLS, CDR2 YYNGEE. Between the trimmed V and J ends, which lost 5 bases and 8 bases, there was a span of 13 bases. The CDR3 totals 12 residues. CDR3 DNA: TGTGCCAGCAGATCACAGGGTAGCGGCTACACCTTC. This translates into CASRSQGSGYTF.

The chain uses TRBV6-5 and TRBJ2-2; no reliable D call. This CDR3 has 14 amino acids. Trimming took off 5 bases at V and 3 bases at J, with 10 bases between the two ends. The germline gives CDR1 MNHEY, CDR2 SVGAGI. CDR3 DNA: TGTGCCAGCAGTCCCGGGTCATACACCGGGGAGCTGTTTTTT. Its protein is CASSPGSYTGELFF.

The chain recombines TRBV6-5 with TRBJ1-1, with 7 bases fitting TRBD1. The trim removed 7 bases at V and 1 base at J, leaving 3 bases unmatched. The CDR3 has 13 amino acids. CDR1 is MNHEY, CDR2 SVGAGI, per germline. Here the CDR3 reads CASTWTGNTEAFF. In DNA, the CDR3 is TGTGCCAGCACCTGGACAGGGAACACTGAAGCTTTCTTT.

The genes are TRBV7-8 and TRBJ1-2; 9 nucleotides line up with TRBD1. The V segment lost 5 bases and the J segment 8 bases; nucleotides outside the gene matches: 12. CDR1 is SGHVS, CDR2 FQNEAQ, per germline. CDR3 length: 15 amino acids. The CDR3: CASSPDRGALRGYTF. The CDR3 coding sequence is TGTGCCAGCAGCCCCGACAGGGGGGCATTACGGGGCTACACCTTC.

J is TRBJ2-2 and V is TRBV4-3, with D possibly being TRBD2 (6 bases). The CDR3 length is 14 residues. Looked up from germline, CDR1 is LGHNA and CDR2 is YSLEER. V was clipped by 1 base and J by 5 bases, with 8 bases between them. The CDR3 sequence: CASSQAGVTGELFF. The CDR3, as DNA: TGCGCCAGCAGCCAAGCGGGGGTTACCGGGGAGCTGTTTTTT.

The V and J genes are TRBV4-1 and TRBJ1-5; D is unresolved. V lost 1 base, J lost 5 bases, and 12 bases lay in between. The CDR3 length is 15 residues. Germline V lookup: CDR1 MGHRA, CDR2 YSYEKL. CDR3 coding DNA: TGCGCCAGCAGCCAAGCTAGGCCACTTTATCAGCCCCAGCATTTT. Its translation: CASSQARPLYQPQHF.

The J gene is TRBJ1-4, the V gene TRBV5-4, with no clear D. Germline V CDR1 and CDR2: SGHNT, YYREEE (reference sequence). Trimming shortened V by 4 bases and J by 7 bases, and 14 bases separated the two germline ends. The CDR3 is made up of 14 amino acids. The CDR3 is CASSSQREGEKLFF. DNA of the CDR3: TGTGCCAGCAGCAGCCAGCGGGAGGGTGAAAAACTGTTTTTT.

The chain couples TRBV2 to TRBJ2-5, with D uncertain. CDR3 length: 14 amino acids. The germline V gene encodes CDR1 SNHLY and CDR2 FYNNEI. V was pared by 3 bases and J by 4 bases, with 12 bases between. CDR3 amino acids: CASSDKVPGETQYF. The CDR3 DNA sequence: TGTGCCAGCAGTGATAAGGTTCCGGGAGAGACCCAGTACTTC.

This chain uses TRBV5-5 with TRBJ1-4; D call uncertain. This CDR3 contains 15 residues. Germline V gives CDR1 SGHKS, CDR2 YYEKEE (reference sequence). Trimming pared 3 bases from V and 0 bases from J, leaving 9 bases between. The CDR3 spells CASSSRPATNEKLFF. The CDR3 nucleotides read TGTGCCAGCAGCTCTAGACCAGCAACTAATGAAAAACTGTTTTTT.

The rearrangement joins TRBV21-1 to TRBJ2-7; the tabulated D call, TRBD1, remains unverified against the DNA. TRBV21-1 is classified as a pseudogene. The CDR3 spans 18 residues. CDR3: CARTARRYPGQGNYEQYF. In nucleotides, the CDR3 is TGTGCCAGGACCGCTAGGAGATACCCGGGACAGGGTAACTACGAGCAGTACTTC.

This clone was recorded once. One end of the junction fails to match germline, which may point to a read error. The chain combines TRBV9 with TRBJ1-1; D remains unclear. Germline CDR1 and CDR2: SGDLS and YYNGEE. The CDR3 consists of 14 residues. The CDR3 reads CASNVAERNTEAFF. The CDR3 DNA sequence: TGTGCCAGCAACGTAGCTGAGAGGAACACTGAAGCTTTCTTT.

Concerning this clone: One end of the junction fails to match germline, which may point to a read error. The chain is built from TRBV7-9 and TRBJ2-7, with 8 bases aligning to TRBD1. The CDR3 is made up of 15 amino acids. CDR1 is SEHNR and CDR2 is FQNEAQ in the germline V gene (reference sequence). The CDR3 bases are TGTTCCAGCAGCTTCCTGCAGGGGGCTATCCACGAGCAGTACTTC. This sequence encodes CSSSFLQGAIHEQYF.

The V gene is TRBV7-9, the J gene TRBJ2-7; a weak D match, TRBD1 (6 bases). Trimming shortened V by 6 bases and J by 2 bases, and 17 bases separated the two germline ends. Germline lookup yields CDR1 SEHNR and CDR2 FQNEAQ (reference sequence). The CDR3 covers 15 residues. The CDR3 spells CASRRGDRSTYEQYF. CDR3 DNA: TGTGCCAGCAGACGGGGTGACAGGTCAACCTACGAGCAGTACTTC.

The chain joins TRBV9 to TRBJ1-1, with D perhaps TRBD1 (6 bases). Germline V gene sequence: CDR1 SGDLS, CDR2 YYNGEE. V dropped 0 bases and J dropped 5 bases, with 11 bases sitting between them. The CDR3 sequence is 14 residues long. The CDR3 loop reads CASSVEKGGTEAFF. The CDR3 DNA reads TGTGCCAGCAGCGTAGAGAAGGGGGGGACTGAAGCTTTCTTT.

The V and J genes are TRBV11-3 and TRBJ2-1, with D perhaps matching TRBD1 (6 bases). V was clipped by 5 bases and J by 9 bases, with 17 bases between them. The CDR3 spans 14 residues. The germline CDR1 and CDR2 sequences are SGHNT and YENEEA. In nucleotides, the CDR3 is TGTGCCAGCAGCCTTAGCTGGGACACTCCTGAGCAGTTCTTC. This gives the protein CASSLSWDTPEQFF.

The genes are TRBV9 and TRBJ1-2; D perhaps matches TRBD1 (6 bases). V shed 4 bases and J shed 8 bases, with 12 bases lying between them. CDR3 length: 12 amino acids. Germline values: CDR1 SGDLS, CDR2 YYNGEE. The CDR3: CASSLGTSGYTF. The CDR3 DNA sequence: TGTGCCAGCAGCCTGGGGACATCGGGCTACACCTTC.